This record covers a single T cell receptor (beta chain). The antigen is not known. This record comes from a study of T cell responses to AZD1222 COVID-19 vaccine. The wider study: Second doses that came at about 4 or about 12 weeks were put together.

General study findings and limits: The donor cohort was predominantly white British with a female majority, and clonal diversity may have been underestimated. Repertoires were sampled only after the peak T cell response. At study baseline, merely six AZD1222 recipients were seropositive.

The assay was immunoSEQ multiplex PCR, and TCRdb's table has in-frame clones only and misses some. This sample has 100,000 to 150,000 clones; about 90% occur once, and the top ten carry roughly 10%. The length of the CDR3 is 13 residues. The germline V gene has CDR1 SGHNT and CDR2 YENEEA. Trimming removed 3 bases at V and 3 bases at J, with 9 bases between. This sequence joins TRBV11-3 and TRBJ2-7; the D is unclear. The sequences come from peripheral blood, collected on day 0 of AZD1222 vaccination. The sequence was collected from an adult in good health. CDR3 residues: CASSLALLYEQYF. DNA of the CDR3: TGTGCCAGCAGCTTGGCGTTACTCTACGAGCAGTACTTC.